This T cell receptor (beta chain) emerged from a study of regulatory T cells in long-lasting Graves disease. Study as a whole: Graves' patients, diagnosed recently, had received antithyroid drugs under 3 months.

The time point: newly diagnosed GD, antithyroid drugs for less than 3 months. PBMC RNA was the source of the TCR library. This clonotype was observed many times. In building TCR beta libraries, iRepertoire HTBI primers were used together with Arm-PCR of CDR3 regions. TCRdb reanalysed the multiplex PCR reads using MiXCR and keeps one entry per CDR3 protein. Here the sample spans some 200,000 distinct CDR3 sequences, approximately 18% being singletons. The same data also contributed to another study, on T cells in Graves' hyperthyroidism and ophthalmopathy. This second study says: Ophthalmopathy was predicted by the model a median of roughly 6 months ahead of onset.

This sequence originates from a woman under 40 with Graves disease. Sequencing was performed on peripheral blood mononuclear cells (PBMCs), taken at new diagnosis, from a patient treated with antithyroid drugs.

CDR3: CAWRGPETQYF. CDR3 DNA sequence: TGTGCCTGGAGGGGGCCAGAGACCCAGTACTTC. The chain employs TRBV30 and TRBJ2-5, with D possibly TRBD1 on 5 matching bases. V was clipped by 3 bases and J by 4 bases, with 6 bases between them. Germline V gives CDR1 GTSNPN, CDR2 SVGIG (reference sequence). The CDR3 has 11 residues.